This TCR beta chain was found in a study of human T cells and chemical hapten exposure. This clonotype was seen more than once but under ten times. Sequencing started from total RNA isolated from unfractionated whole blood. Germline values: CDR1 MNHEY, CDR2 SVGEGT. V lost 5 bases to trimming and J lost 1 base; unmatched junction nucleotides: 7. The CDR3 loop spans 15 amino acids. Unique molecular identifiers were linked by the library to individual cDNA molecules. TCRdb fed the reads into MiXCR, producing one record per CDR3 protein. Of 100,000 to 150,000 distinct CDR3 sequences in the sample, 8.5% were seen once.

The sample was whole blood. The source is a human donor in good health. Some clones in this sample may be carry-over from other donors' samples. The chain carries TRBV6-2 or TRBV6-3 and TRBJ1-1, with 7 bases matching TRBD1. The CDR3 protein is CASSTTGDWNTEAFF. DNA for the CDR3: TGTGCCAGCAGTACTACAGGGGACTGGAACACTGAAGCTTTCTTT.